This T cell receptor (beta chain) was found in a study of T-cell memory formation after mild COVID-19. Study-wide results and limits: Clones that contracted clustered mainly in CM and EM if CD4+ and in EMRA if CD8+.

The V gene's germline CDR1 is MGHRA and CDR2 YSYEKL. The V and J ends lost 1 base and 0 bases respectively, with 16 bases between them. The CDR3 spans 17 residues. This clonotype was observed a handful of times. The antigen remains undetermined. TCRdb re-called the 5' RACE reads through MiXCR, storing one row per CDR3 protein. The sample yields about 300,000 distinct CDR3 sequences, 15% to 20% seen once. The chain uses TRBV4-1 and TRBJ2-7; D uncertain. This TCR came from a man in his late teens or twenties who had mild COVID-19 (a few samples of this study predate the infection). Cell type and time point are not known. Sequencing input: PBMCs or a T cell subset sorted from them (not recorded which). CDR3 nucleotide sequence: TGCGCCAGCAGCCAAGGAATAGGAGTTGGCCGCTCCTACGAGCAGTACTTC. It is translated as CASSQGIGVGRSYEQYF.